This is a list of T cell receptor beta chains from one sample in a study of blood T cell repertoires in COVID-19. Generated by immunoSEQ multiplex PCR, the TCRdb table keeps only in-frame clones and is missing some. The table shows about 160,000 clones, with around 80% occurring only once. The sequencing input was peripheral blood. All receptors come from a woman older than 75 with acute or convalescent COVID-19. Both conserved end residues are part of each CDR3. A D gene is named only where the DNA matches it firmly. Some rows have no size entry. The others give once, few or many, or a class for an expanded clone.

abundance: NA
d_gene: NA
j_gene: TRBJ2-2
v_gene: TRBV10-3
CDR3aa: CAISEWQANTGELFF
CDR3nt: TGTGCCATCAGTGAGTGGCAGGCGAACACCGGGGAGCTGTTTTTT

abundance: NA
d_gene: NA
j_gene: TRBJ2-2
v_gene: TRBV6-6
CDR3aa: CASSQTGLSTGELFF
CDR3nt: TGTGCCAGCAGTCAAACAGGGCTGAGCACCGGGGAGCTGTTTTTT

abundance: NA
d_gene: NA
j_gene: TRBJ1-5
v_gene: TRBV18
CDR3aa: CASSPPGRSVNQPQHF
CDR3nt: TGTGCCAGCTCACCACCGGGTCGGAGCGTCAATCAGCCCCAGCATTTT

abundance: NA
d_gene: TRBD2
j_gene: TRBJ2-1
v_gene: TRBV4-2
CDR3aa: CASSQVTSGSINEQFF
CDR3nt: TGTGCCAGCAGCCAAGTGACTAGCGGGAGTATCAATGAGCAGTTCTTC

abundance: NA
d_gene: TRBD2
j_gene: TRBJ2-3
v_gene: TRBV7-9
CDR3aa: CASSSGSGSTDTQYF
CDR3nt: TGTGCCAGCAGCTCCGGTAGCGGGAGCACAGATACGCAGTATTTT

abundance: NA
d_gene: NA
j_gene: TRBJ2-7
v_gene: TRBV11-2
CDR3aa: CASSRGQNFRSSYEQYF
CDR3nt: TGTGCCAGCAGCCGTGGACAGAACTTCAGGAGCTCCTACGAGCAGTACTTC

abundance: NA
d_gene: NA
j_gene: TRBJ2-5
v_gene: TRBV9
CDR3aa: CASSSGGQRQETQYF
CDR3nt: TGTGCCAGCAGTTCGGGCGGACAGAGACAAGAGACCCAGTACTTC

abundance: few
d_gene: NA
j_gene: TRBJ1-6
v_gene: TRBV10-1
CDR3aa: CASSEEQVHHNSPLHF
CDR3nt: TGCGCCAGCAGTGAGGAGCAGGTCCATCATAATTCACCCCTCCACTTT

abundance: once
d_gene: TRBD2
j_gene: TRBJ2-3
v_gene: TRBV7-2
CDR3aa: CASSLGGGFSDTQYF
CDR3nt: TGTGCCAGCAGCTTAGGCGGGGGGTTCTCAGATACGCAGTATTTT

abundance: many
d_gene: TRBD1
j_gene: TRBJ1-2
v_gene: TRBV6-6
CDR3aa: CASSQTGGSGYTF
CDR3nt: TGTGCCAGCAGCCAAACAGGGGGCAGCGGCTACACCTTC

abundance: NA
d_gene: NA
j_gene: TRBJ1-1
v_gene: TRBV6-5
CDR3aa: CASSYSSSTEAFF
CDR3nt: TGTGCCAGCAGTTACTCGTCGAGCACTGAAGCTTTCTTT

abundance: NA
d_gene: TRBD2
j_gene: TRBJ2-2
v_gene: TRBV7-9
CDR3aa: CASSLTSGGPEGELFF
CDR3nt: TGTGCCAGCAGCTTGACTAGCGGGGGTCCGGAAGGGGAGCTGTTTTTT

abundance: NA
d_gene: TRBD1
j_gene: TRBJ1-4
v_gene: TRBV10-1
CDR3aa: CASGQGSTNEKLFF
CDR3nt: TGCGCCAGCGGACAGGGGTCAACTAATGAAAAACTGTTTTTT

abundance: NA
d_gene: NA
j_gene: TRBJ2-2
v_gene: TRBV2
CDR3aa: CASQKKSGAGELFF
CDR3nt: TGTGCCAGCCAAAAAAAGTCGGGGGCCGGGGAGCTGTTTTTT

abundance: NA
d_gene: NA
j_gene: TRBJ1-2
v_gene: TRBV28
CDR3aa: CASSPPAGDYGYTF
CDR3nt: TGTGCCAGCAGTCCCCCGGCAGGGGACTATGGCTACACCTTC

abundance: NA
d_gene: NA
j_gene: TRBJ2-1
v_gene: TRBV28
CDR3aa: CASSFRDSQFF
CDR3nt: TGTGCCAGCAGCTTTAGGGACTCCCAGTTCTTC

abundance: NA
d_gene: NA
j_gene: TRBJ1-6
v_gene: TRBV19
CDR3aa: CASSPADSYSPLHF
CDR3nt: TGTGCCAGTAGTCCCGCGGACAGCTATTCACCCCTCCACTTT

abundance: NA
d_gene: TRBD1
j_gene: TRBJ2-2
v_gene: TRBV11-2
CDR3aa: CASSPGQARWAGELFF
CDR3nt: TGTGCCAGCAGCCCAGGACAGGCACGATGGGCCGGGGAGCTGTTTTTT

abundance: NA
d_gene: NA
j_gene: TRBJ2-2
v_gene: TRBV5-1
CDR3aa: CASSFYENTGELFF
CDR3nt: TGCGCCAGCAGCTTCTACGAGAACACCGGGGAGCTGTTTTTT

abundance: NA
d_gene: TRBD2
j_gene: TRBJ2-7
v_gene: TRBV6-6
CDR3aa: CASLKSGRQGYEQYF
CDR3nt: TGTGCTTCACTGAAGTCCGGGAGGCAGGGCTACGAGCAGTACTTC

abundance: NA
d_gene: TRBD1
j_gene: TRBJ1-5
v_gene: TRBV7-2
CDR3aa: CASSPTGVSNQPQHF
CDR3nt: TGTGCCAGCAGCCCGACAGGGGTAAGCAATCAGCCCCAGCATTTT

abundance: NA
d_gene: NA
j_gene: TRBJ1-6
v_gene: TRBV11-2
CDR3aa: CASSPDSRYSPLHF
CDR3nt: TGTGCCAGCAGCCCGGACAGCAGATATTCACCCCTCCACTTT

abundance: NA
d_gene: NA
j_gene: TRBJ1-2
v_gene: TRBV28
CDR3aa: CASSLAGYGYTF
CDR3nt: TGTGCCAGCAGTTTAGCGGGATATGGCTACACCTTC

abundance: NA
d_gene: TRBD1
j_gene: TRBJ1-2
v_gene: TRBV19
CDR3aa: CASSLRDRVRGYTF
CDR3nt: TGTGCCAGTAGCCTTCGAGACAGGGTACGTGGCTACACCTTC

abundance: NA
d_gene: NA
j_gene: TRBJ2-7
v_gene: TRBV6-4
CDR3aa: CARGTPREYEQYF
CDR3nt: TGTGCCAGGGGTACCCCTAGAGAATACGAGCAGTACTTC

abundance: NA
d_gene: TRBD2
j_gene: TRBJ2-7
v_gene: TRBV27
CDR3aa: CASSLGGRFAYEQYF
CDR3nt: TGTGCCAGCAGTTTGGGAGGGCGCTTTGCCTACGAGCAGTACTTC

abundance: NA
d_gene: TRBD2
j_gene: TRBJ2-1
v_gene: TRBV2
CDR3aa: CASSDIAGGSYNEQFF
CDR3nt: TGTGCCAGCAGTGATATAGCGGGAGGGTCCTACAATGAGCAGTTCTTC

abundance: NA
d_gene: TRBD1
j_gene: TRBJ1-1
v_gene: TRBV27
CDR3aa: CATSRDRGPSTEAFF
CDR3nt: TGTGCCACTTCGAGGGACAGGGGGCCTTCCACTGAAGCTTTCTTT

abundance: once
d_gene: TRBD2
j_gene: TRBJ2-1
v_gene: TRBV10-1
CDR3aa: CASSSGTSLYEQFF
CDR3nt: TGCGCCAGCAGTTCCGGGACTAGCCTCTATGAGCAGTTCTTC

abundance: NA
d_gene: TRBD2
j_gene: TRBJ2-7
v_gene: TRBV4-2
CDR3aa: CASSRSTSGDYEQYF
CDR3nt: TGTGCCAGCAGCCGCTCGACTAGCGGGGATTACGAGCAGTACTTC

abundance: NA
d_gene: TRBD1
j_gene: TRBJ2-3
v_gene: TRBV10-3
CDR3aa: CAISGQGGADTQYF
CDR3nt: TGTGCCATCAGTGGACAGGGTGGGGCAGATACGCAGTATTTT

abundance: NA
d_gene: TRBD1
j_gene: TRBJ1-5
v_gene: TRBV30
CDR3aa: CAWSPQGNQPQHF
CDR3nt: TGTGCCTGGAGTCCACAGGGGAATCAGCCCCAGCATTTT

abundance: NA
d_gene: TRBD2
j_gene: TRBJ2-1
v_gene: TRBV7-6
CDR3aa: CASSLVGTSGGREQFF
CDR3nt: TGTGCCAGCAGCTTAGTAGGGACTAGCGGGGGAAGGGAGCAGTTCTTC

abundance: NA
d_gene: TRBD2
j_gene: TRBJ2-1
v_gene: TRBV11-2
CDR3aa: CASSLDRDSGRQSSYNEQFF
CDR3nt: TGTGCCAGCAGCTTAGATCGAGATAGCGGGAGGCAGAGCTCCTACAATGAGCAGTTCTTC

abundance: NA
d_gene: TRBD1
j_gene: TRBJ2-5
v_gene: TRBV4-2
CDR3aa: CASSAKQGEETQYF
CDR3nt: TGTGCCAGCAGCGCCAAGCAGGGGGAAGAGACCCAGTACTTC

abundance: NA
d_gene: NA
j_gene: TRBJ1-2
v_gene: TRBV11-3
CDR3aa: CASSFSSQGQDYGYTF
CDR3nt: TGTGCCAGCAGCTTTTCTTCTCAGGGGCAGGACTATGGCTACACCTTC

abundance: once
d_gene: NA
j_gene: TRBJ1-5
v_gene: TRBV5-6
CDR3aa: CASSLGHLYSNQPQHF
CDR3nt: TGTGCCAGCAGCTTGGGACATCTATATAGCAATCAGCCCCAGCATTTT